This TCR beta chain was recovered during a study of blood T cell repertoires in COVID-19. Turning to the study itself: In each case, the material was cDNA or gDNA derived from T cells, B-cell-depleted T cells, or PBMCs.

This clone showed up just a few times. Per the original data handling: Using reference gene primer amplification, nucleated cell counts were estimated. The assay was immunoSEQ multiplex PCR, and TCRdb's table has in-frame clones only and misses some. For V, J and clone size, that table is used; D and trimming come from the DNA. Of 43,000 or so clones in the sample, around four fifths are singletons; the top ten hold about 7.7%. The CDR3 extends over 16 amino acids. CDR1 is MGHRA and CDR2 is YSYEKL in the germline V gene. V dropped 1 base and J dropped 4 bases, with 17 bases sitting between them. This clonotype was obtained from a man aged 60 to 69 with active COVID-19. The sample consisted of peripheral blood. The rearrangement joins TRBV4-1 to TRBJ2-7; D perhaps matches TRBD1 (5 bases). CDR3 sequence (DNA): TGCGCCAGCAGCCAAGGAGTTCCAGGGCCGTTTTACGAGCAGTACTTC. This gives the protein CASSQGVPGPFYEQYF.